This passage covers 8 T cell receptor beta chains from one sample sequenced in a study of T cells in Graves' hyperthyroidism and ophthalmopathy. The investigators amplified TCR beta CDR3 regions from RNA transcripts. Researchers ran a first-round RT-PCR on the TCR CDR3 using the HTBI primer set. MiXCR, applied by TCRdb to the multiplex PCR reads, yields one record per CDR3 protein. Of around 380,000 distinct CDR3 sequences listed, 13% are singletons. Sequencing used blood. These receptors all come from a man aged 30 to 39 with Graves' hyperthyroidism that later progressed to Graves' ophthalmopathy.

This clonotype has ten or more counts. The V call is TRBV18, the J call TRBJ1-4; D call uncertain. This CDR3 spans 15 amino acids. Trimming left V 5 bases short and J 1 base short, with 11 bases between. Germline CDR1 KGHSH, CDR2 LQKENI. The CDR3 nucleotides are TGTGCCAGCTCATACTTCCGTGGAACTAATGAAAAACTGTTTTTT. Translating gives CASSYFRGTNEKLFF.

This clonotype was counted ten times or more. The rearrangement joins TRBV5-5 to TRBJ2-2; TRBD1 aligns across 10 bases. Trimming cost V 4 bases and J 8 bases; bases outside gene matches: 8. The germline V gene has CDR1 SGHKS and CDR2 YYEKEE (reference sequence). This CDR3 has 15 residues. The CDR3 DNA follows: TGTGCCAGCAGCCCTGACAGGGGGCGAGGTGGGGAGCTGTTTTTT. Its protein is CASSPDRGRGGELFF.

This clonotype was recorded at least ten times. The gene calls are TRBV9 and TRBJ2-7, with D tentatively TRBD2 (5 bases). Germline V gives CDR1 SGDLS, CDR2 YYNGEE. Trimming removed 2 bases at V and 0 bases at J, with 12 bases between. The CDR3 consists of 15 residues. The CDR3 DNA sequence: TGTGCCAGCAGCGTGTCCCCGGGGTCCTCCTACGAGCAGTACTTC. It specifies CASSVSPGSSYEQYF.

In regard to this clonotype: Being one base from a much bigger clone, this may be a read error. V gene TRBV10-2 combines with J gene TRBJ1-2; maybe TRBD1 (5 bases). The germline V and J ends were trimmed by 2 bases and 4 bases, with 5 bases remaining between them. CDR1 is WSHSY and CDR2 is SAAADI in the germline V gene. The CDR3 spans 12 residues. CDR3: CASSEGAYGYTF. Written as DNA, the CDR3 is TGCGCCAGCAGTGAGGGGGCCTATGGCTACACCTTC.

This clonotype was detected only a few times. The V and J genes are TRBV12-3 or TRBV12-4 and TRBJ2-7; D might be TRBD1 (6 bases). V lost 5 bases, J lost 9 bases, and 14 bases lay in between. The CDR3 runs 12 residues. CDR3 in amino acids: CASSATGLWQYF. CDR3 nucleotide sequence: TGTGCCAGCAGTGCGACAGGCTTGTGGCAGTACTTC.

There are a few counts of this clonotype. The genes are TRBV18 and TRBJ1-5; D is unclear. V lost 1 base to trimming and J lost 8 bases, with 12 bases between them. CDR3 size: 14 residues. The germline gives CDR1 KGHSH, CDR2 LQKENI. The CDR3 sequence: CASSPLFGSEPQHF. As DNA, the CDR3 is TGTGCCAGCTCACCACTGTTCGGGTCTGAGCCCCAGCATTTT.

In this sample, this clonotype turned up many times. The chain carries TRBV10-1 and TRBJ1-1; D is uncertain. Trimming stripped 6 bases from V and 3 bases from J, with 11 bases between. CDR1 is WNHNN, CDR2 SYGVQD, per germline (reference sequence). This CDR3 comprises 13 residues. Here the CDR3 reads CASSPGSYTEAFF. The CDR3 DNA follows: TGCGCCAGCAGCCCCGGTTCGTACACTGAAGCTTTCTTT.

The table lists this clonotype with many counts. V and J are TRBV3-1 and TRBJ1-2; TRBD1 is a possible D gene (5 bases). Per germline, CDR1 LGHDT and CDR2 YNNKEL (reference sequence). Trimming stripped 4 bases from V and 8 bases from J, with 14 bases between. CDR3 length: 13 residues. CDR3 bases: TGTGCCAGCAGCCTAGGGGTGATAAGAGGCTACACCTTC. Protein: CASSLGVIRGYTF.